This TCR beta chain was retrieved from a study of CD8+ T cells in alopecia areata. Study details: Each day, treated patients took oral tofacitinib twice, at 5 to 10 mg per dose.

V was pared by 6 bases and J by 8 bases, with 7 bases of the junction left unmatched. Germline V gene sequence: CDR1 SNHLY, CDR2 FYNNEI. This CDR3 has 13 residues. RNA was isolated and reverse transcribed to cDNA, the sequencing template. The method was immunoSEQ multiplex PCR; TCRdb's version includes in-frame clones alone and lacks a portion of them. The sample holds around 270,000 clones, roughly 60% seen once. Treatment reported: oral pan-JAK inhibitor, 5-10 mg twice daily. In this sample, this clone turned up many times. The sample here was CD4+ T cells sorted from blood, taken at week 24, from a patient treated with tofacitinib. The V call is TRBV2, the J call TRBJ1-2, with 9 bases lining up with TRBD1. This receptor was identified in a human donor with alopecia areata. This CDR3 is CASRGTGYSGYTF. DNA for the CDR3: TGTGCCAGCAGGGGGACAGGGTATTCCGGCTACACCTTC.